This TCR beta chain is from a study of blood T cell repertoires in COVID-19. Germline V CDR1 and CDR2: SGHNT, YYREEE (reference sequence). Trimming took 4 bases from V and 7 from J, leaving 12 bases between them. This CDR3 has 14 amino acids. Assignments of participants to cohorts depended upon their own reported clinical history. In the original processing: Reference gene primer amplification gave estimated nucleated cell counts. This table comes from immunoSEQ multiplex PCR, and its TCRdb copy is limited to in-frame clones, with some not included. The D gene and trimming were derived from the DNA, and the V and J assignments and clone size from that table. The sample lists 200,000 to 250,000 clones; 86% were seen once.

The clonotype comes from a middle-aged man who had recovered from COVID-19. This rearrangement joins TRBV5-4 to TRBJ1-6, with D possibly TRBD1 on 6 matching bases. Sequencing input: PBMCs or T cells enriched from blood (not recorded which). The CDR3 region has the DNA TGTGCCAGCAGCGTAGGACAGCCCAATTCACCCCTCCACTTT. It is translated as CASSVGQPNSPLHF.